This is a list of T cell receptor beta chains from one sample in a study of post-analysis software for immune sequencing data. TCRdb reanalysed the PCR reads using MiXCR and keeps one entry per CDR3 protein. The repertoire consists of about 770,000 distinct CDR3 sequences, with around 46% occurring once and the leading ten covering 4.9%. The sample comprised blood. All receptors come from a girl aged 10-17 years with multiple sclerosis. Both conserved end residues are part of each CDR3. The order of the fields is J gene, V gene, clone size, D gene, CDR3 DNA, CDR3 protein. The D gene is left open where the match is weak. Where a row states a size, it is once, few, many or the class of an expanded clone; other rows omit it.

TRBJ1-2,TRBV7-9,NA,NA,TGTGCCAGCAGCTCCTGGGAGGGCTTATGGGGCTACACCTTC,CASSSWEGLWGYTF
TRBJ1-2,TRBV7-6,many,NA,TGTGCCAGCAGCTTGACAGAGAACTATGGCTACACCTTC,CASSLTENYGYTF
TRBJ2-5,TRBV6-2/TRBV6-3,NA,TRBD2,TGTGCCAGCAGTTATCTCGTATCACTAGCGGGGAGGTACCAAGAGACCCAGTACTTC,CASSYLVSLAGRYQETQYF
TRBJ2-7,TRBV12-3/TRBV12-4,NA,NA,TGTGCCAGCAGTCCTGGGGACTTGGCCTACGAGCAGTACTTC,CASSPGDLAYEQYF
TRBJ1-5,TRBV6-5,NA,NA,TGTGCCAGCAGTTACTCGAAAGAGCCGCGGGGCTCGGATCAGCCCCAGCATTTT,CASSYSKEPRGSDQPQHF
TRBJ1-2,TRBV28,NA,NA,TGTGCCAGCAGGACCGGGATCTCCTACAGCTACACCTTC,CASRTGISYSYTF
TRBJ1-2,TRBV9,NA,NA,TGTGCCAGCAGCGTAGGTCACAACTATGGCTACACCTTC,CASSVGHNYGYTF
TRBJ1-2,TRBV20-1,NA,NA,TGCAGTAAGAGGGACCCGGGGTCCCTCAATGGCTACACCTTC,CSKRDPGSLNGYTF
TRBJ2-7,TRBV14,few,NA,TGTGCCAGCAGCCAATACCTATACTACGAGCAGTACTTC,CASSQYLYYEQYF
TRBJ2-3,TRBV7-2,NA,NA,TGTGCCAGCAGCTCGACATGGCGGAGGGATACGCAGTATTTT,CASSSTWRRDTQYF
TRBJ2-3,TRBV9,NA,TRBD1,TGTGCCAGCAGCGCCTCCGGCAGGGGGCTCGATACGCAGTATTTT,CASSASGRGLDTQYF
TRBJ2-3,TRBV6-2/TRBV6-3,NA,TRBD2,TGTGCCAGCAGTTACCCGGGGACTAGCGAGATCACAGATACGCAGTATTTT,CASSYPGTSEITDTQYF
TRBJ2-7,TRBV29-1,NA,NA,TGCAGCGTTAAGGAGGGCGACACCTACGAGCAGTACTTC,CSVKEGDTYEQYF
TRBJ2-3,TRBV29-1,NA,TRBD2,TGCAGCGTTGATCCTAGCGGATGGGTGACGCAGTATTTT,CSVDPSGWVTQYF
TRBJ2-3,TRBV7-9,NA,TRBD2,TGTGCCAGCAGCTCAGCGGGAGGGACAGCCGATACGCAGTATTTT,CASSSAGGTADTQYF
TRBJ1-5,TRBV6-2/TRBV6-3,NA,TRBD1,TGTGCCAGCAGAAAACAGGGGACGGACAATCAGCCCCAGCATTTT,CASRKQGTDNQPQHF
TRBJ2-3,TRBV20-1,few,NA,TGCAGTGCTACAGGAGCTCCCTTATCCGCAGATACGCAGTATTTT,CSATGAPLSADTQYF
TRBJ2-5,TRBV27,many,NA,TGTGCCAGCAGTTTTTTGGGGCAAGAGACCCAGTACTTC,CASSFLGQETQYF
TRBJ1-2,TRBV4-1,NA,TRBD1,TGCGCCAGCAGCCAATCATCTTTGGACAGGTCCCACCTCGCCAACGGCTACACCTTC,CASSQSSLDRSHLANGYTF
TRBJ1-1,TRBV5-1,NA,TRBD1,TGCGCCAGCAGCATAGGACAGGGGGCTAATGAAGCTTTCTTT,CASSIGQGANEAFF
TRBJ2-3,TRBV7-9,NA,NA,TGTGCCGGGGGGCAGCCGTCGGGGGATACGCAGTATTTT,CAGGQPSGDTQYF
TRBJ1-5,TRBV6-6,NA,NA,TGTGCCAGCAGTTACTTAGAGAGCAATCAGCCCCAGCATTTT,CASSYLESNQPQHF
TRBJ1-2,TRBV9,NA,TRBD1,TGTGCCAGCAGCGTAGACCCTGGACAGGGTGGCTATGGCTACACCTTC,CASSVDPGQGGYGYTF
TRBJ2-3,TRBV4-3,NA,NA,TGCGCCAGCAGCCAAGAAAGACCGGGGAGCACAGATACGCAGTATTTT,CASSQERPGSTDTQYF
TRBJ1-5,TRBV29-1,NA,TRBD1,TGCAGCGTAGGGACAGGCCTTAGCAATCAGCCCCAGCATTTT,CSVGTGLSNQPQHF
TRBJ2-5,TRBV7-3,few,NA,TGTGCCAGCAGCTTACTGTGGGGAGAGACCCAGTACTTC,CASSLLWGETQYF
TRBJ2-1,TRBV12-5,few,TRBD2,TGTGCTAGTGGTCCCGGACTAGCGCCAAACAATGAGCAGTTCTTC,CASGPGLAPNNEQFF
TRBJ2-4,TRBV27,few,TRBD2,TGTGCCAGCAGTTTTGCCCTAGCGGGAGGGCCGGTGCAGTACTTC,CASSFALAGGPVQYF
TRBJ2-7,TRBV7-9,NA,TRBD1,TGTGCCAGCAGCTTGGGCCTAACAGGGGTCGAGCAGTACTTC,CASSLGLTGVEQYF
TRBJ2-6,TRBV29-1,few,TRBD1,TGCAGCGTGTCGGGACAGATTCTCTCTGGGGCCAACGTCCTGACTTTC,CSVSGQILSGANVLTF
TRBJ1-2,TRBV12-3/TRBV12-4,NA,TRBD1,TGTGCCAGCAGGGGAGTAACAGGGGCTTACTATGGCTACACCTTC,CASRGVTGAYYGYTF
TRBJ1-1,TRBV27,NA,NA,TGTGCCAGCGGCTTTGGACACACTGAAGCTTTCTTT,CASGFGHTEAFF
TRBJ1-4,TRBV9,NA,NA,TGTGCCAGCAGCCCCCTCGGGGTAGAGGGTGAAAAACTGTTTTTT,CASSPLGVEGEKLFF
TRBJ2-3,TRBV28,NA,NA,TGTGCCAGCAGCCACAAAGCGGATGCGCAGTATTTT,CASSHKADAQYF
TRBJ2-1,TRBV5-4,NA,NA,TGTGCCAGCAGCTCTGCCAGGGAATTCCTCGTCATGGGTGAGCAGTTCTTC,CASSSAREFLVMGEQFF
TRBJ2-3,TRBV7-2,many,TRBD1,TGTGCCAGCAGCTTGGTGGGACAGGGCACAGATACGCAGTATTTT,CASSLVGQGTDTQYF
TRBJ1-1,TRBV5-1,NA,NA,TGTGCCAGCAGCACGGGACTTACGAACACTGAAGCTTTCTTT,CASSTGLTNTEAFF
TRBJ1-2,TRBV27,NA,NA,TGTGCCAGCAGTTTATCACTCGGGACAAGGAATAACTATGGCTACACCTTC,CASSLSLGTRNNYGYTF
TRBJ2-4,TRBV28,NA,NA,TGTGCCAGCAGTTGCAGTAGTCCGCCCAAAAACATTCAGTACTTC,CASSCSSPPKNIQYF
TRBJ2-7,TRBV29-1,NA,TRBD1,TGCAGCGTTGTTGTGACAGGGATAGACTACGAGCAGTACTTC,CSVVVTGIDYEQYF
TRBJ2-1,TRBV7-7,NA,NA,TGTGCTAGCAGCTTAGCCCAAGGGGAGATTAGTGAGCAGTTCTTC,CASSLAQGEISEQFF
TRBJ2-1,TRBV10-3,NA,TRBD2,TGTGCCATCGCGGGACTAGCGCTACAGAGGGATGAGCAGTTCTTC,CAIAGLALQRDEQFF
TRBJ1-4,TRBV12-3/TRBV12-4,few,NA,TGTGCCAGCAGCTTTGGACACGCTAATGAAAAACTGTTTTTT,CASSFGHANEKLFF
TRBJ2-5,TRBV5-1,few,TRBD1,TGCGCCAGCAGGAGGACAGGGCAGTACTTC,CASRRTGQYF
TRBJ2-1,TRBV29-1,few,NA,TGCAGCGTTGAAGATTGGAACAGGGGGGGCGATGAGCAGTTCTTC,CSVEDWNRGGDEQFF
TRBJ1-5,TRBV6-1,few,NA,TGTGCCAGCAGCCCTCTTAGCAGGGGTAGCAATCAGCCCCAGCATTTT,CASSPLSRGSNQPQHF
TRBJ2-2,TRBV12-3/TRBV12-4,NA,TRBD1,TGTGCCAGCAGTTTAGTGCCGGGACAGGGAAACACCGGGGAGCTGTTTTTT,CASSLVPGQGNTGELFF
TRBJ2-3,TRBV7-2,NA,TRBD2,TGTGCCAGCAGCCTCGTGGCTAGCGGGACTAGCACAGATACGCAGTATTTT,CASSLVASGTSTDTQYF
TRBJ2-7,TRBV20-1,once,NA,TGCAGTGCTAGAGACAGGGACGGCTTGAGCTCCTACGAGCAGTACTTC,CSARDRDGLSSYEQYF
TRBJ2-1,TRBV18,NA,NA,TGTGCCAGCTCACCACGGCGACAGCAACTCAATGAGCAGTTCTTC,CASSPRRQQLNEQFF
TRBJ2-5,TRBV18,NA,TRBD1,TGTGCCAGCTCCCGGGACCCAGGGGGCCAAGAGACCCAGTACTTC,CASSRDPGGQETQYF
TRBJ2-5,TRBV7-9,NA,NA,TGTGCCAGCAGCTCTGGACTGGAGGGGAAGACCCAGTACTTC,CASSSGLEGKTQYF
TRBJ2-4,TRBV29-1,few,TRBD2,TGCAGCGTTGAGCTAGCGGGAGCGAAAAACATTCAGTACTTC,CSVELAGAKNIQYF
TRBJ2-5,TRBV20-1,NA,TRBD1,TGCAGTGCTGACCCATACAGGGGACAAGAGACCCAGTACTTC,CSADPYRGQETQYF
TRBJ2-5,TRBV12-3/TRBV12-4,NA,NA,TGTGCCAGCAGTTTGAGGGGGTCGTTCGGAGAGACCCAGTACTTC,CASSLRGSFGETQYF
TRBJ2-1,TRBV18,NA,NA,TGTGCCAGCTCACCAAAACTAGCCGGCAATGAGCAGTTCTTC,CASSPKLAGNEQFF
TRBJ1-2,TRBV7-9,few,NA,TGTGCAGGCCAGGCAGAGCAGGTTGGCTACACCTTC,CAGQAEQVGYTF
TRBJ2-7,TRBV29-1,NA,NA,TGCAGCGTTGTAACGGGAGCTCCCCACGAGCAGTACTTC,CSVVTGAPHEQYF
TRBJ2-5,TRBV6-5,few,NA,TGTGCCAGCAGTTACTCCTCTGGGGGAGAGACCCAGTACTTC,CASSYSSGGETQYF